This TCR beta chain was recorded in a study of post-analysis software for immune sequencing data. Across the whole study: The courses of disease that were included comprised relapsing-remitting, secondary progressive and progressive-relapsing multiple sclerosis. Study outcomes and limitations: The study found TRBV5-6, TRBV5-1 and TRBV20-1 among about 5 TRBV segments more frequent in patients than controls. Patients with multiple sclerosis recorded significantly lower normalized Chao1 diversity than controls, the study found. With F measure, samples from one preparation batch clustered together strongly.

CDR3 length: 11 residues. Per the germline V gene, CDR1 is MDHEN and CDR2 is SYDVKM. A remark on this clonotype: No antigen is known for it. A read error likely explains this, since a far larger clone differs by one base.

Unique-molecular-identifier-tagged TCR beta cDNA libraries were used. There were roughly 0.95 to 10 million T cells, and approximately 500,000 cDNA molecules came from them. TCRdb itself ran the PCR reads through MiXCR, one entry per CDR3 protein. The sample lists hundreds of thousands of distinct CDR3 sequences, roughly 27% occurring once. The sequence came from a girl aged 10 to 17 with multiple sclerosis. The chain links TRBV28 to TRBJ1-1, with D unclear. The specimen was blood. This CDR3 is CAGSLNTEAFF. The CDR3 DNA reads TGTGCCGGCAGTTTGAACACTGAAGCTTTCTTT.